This T cell receptor beta chain was identified during a study of blood T cells in healthy people across ages. With a J-beta primer mix and a sample-barcoded 5' primer, a second PCR ran about 7 to 12 cycles. MiXCR was run by TCRdb on the 5' RACE reads, yielding one entry per CDR3 protein. The sample lists roughly 560,000 distinct CDR3 sequences; 20% to 30% were seen once. Between the trimmed V and J ends, which lost 3 bases and 5 bases, there was a span of 17 bases. Per the germline V gene, CDR1 is SGHRS and CDR2 is YFSETQ. The CDR3 has 15 amino acids. General study findings and limits: Researchers report that TCR beta diversity correlated strongly with naive T cell percentage.

This clonotype was found a few times. Its target is unknown. The same sample was also studied in work on T cells of mothers and their children. From that second work: Related pairs of mothers and children showed slightly higher, non-significant overlap versus unrelated pairs.

The rearrangement links TRBV5-1 to TRBJ1-1; D is possibly TRBD1 (6 bases). This TCR came from a boy aged 10-17 years in good health. Sequenced material: blood. CDR3 coding DNA: TGCGCCAGCAGCTGGGTGACAGGAGACGAAACTGAAGCTTTCTTT. This sequence encodes CASSWVTGDETEAFF. The variable domain in full, with the rest retrieved from reference TRBV5-1 and TRBJ1-1, is KAGVTQTPRYLIKTRGQQVTLSCSPISGHRSVSWYQQTPGQGLQFLFEYFSETQRNKGNFPGRFSGRQFSNSRSEMNVSTLELGDSALYLCASSWVTGDETEAFFGQGTRLTVV.